A single sample gave rise to the 25 T cell receptor beta chains below, sequenced in a study of cytomegalovirus exposure and HLA in healthy donors. A multiplex PCR was run with 60 Vbeta primers and 13 Jbeta primers. TCRdb's copy holds only in-frame clones and misses some; the assay was immunoSEQ multiplex PCR. This sample carries 210,000 or so clones, less than 85% of them seen once, and the ten largest clones take 0.22%. The sequenced sample was PBMCs. Receptors were obtained from a girl aged 2 to 9 in good health and CMV-seronegative.

This chain uses TRBV11-2 with TRBJ2-4; D not resolved. This CDR3 is built from 13 residues. The V end lost 2 bases, the J end lost 2 bases, and 4 bases lay between the germline ends. Germline-derived CDR1 and CDR2 are SGHAT and FQNNGV. Here the CDR3 reads CASSLSPKNIQYF. The CDR3 DNA reads TGTGCCAGCAGCTTATCTCCCAAAAACATTCAGTACTTC.

The chain couples TRBV7-2 to TRBJ2-3, with 11 bases that match TRBD2. Germline V gives CDR1 SGHTA, CDR2 FQGNSA. V was clipped by 3 bases and J by 6 bases; unmatched bases: 11. The length of the CDR3 is 17 residues. The CDR3 here is CASSFSPLAGGGDTQYF. CDR3 coding DNA: TGTGCCAGCAGCTTCTCCCCTCTAGCGGGGGGCGGCGATACGCAGTATTTT.

The chain employs TRBV19 and TRBJ2-7, with TRBD2 matching 7 bases. This CDR3 region has 14 residues. V gave up 5 bases and J gave up 3 bases; unmatched junction bases: 7. Germline V gives CDR1 LNHDA, CDR2 SQIVND (reference sequence). The chain's CDR3 is CASSSAGRDYEQYF. CDR3 nucleotide sequence: TGTGCCAGTAGTTCAGCGGGAAGGGACTACGAGCAGTACTTC.

The gene calls are TRBV29-1 and TRBJ1-4, with a possible D match to TRBD1 (5 bases). The V gene lost 6 bases and the J gene lost 7 bases, with 12 bases spanning the gap. The CDR3 covers 12 residues. CDR1 and CDR2 (germline): SQVTM, ANQGSEA. As DNA, the CDR3 is TGCAGCGTCGCAGGGTTGGGTGAAAAACTGTTTTTT. It yields the protein CSVAGLGEKLFF.

The rearrangement joins TRBV27 to TRBJ2-7, with 8 bases aligning to TRBD2. V lost 4 bases and J lost 5; bases outside the gene matches: 7. The CDR3 runs to 14 residues. From germline, CDR1 is MNHEY and CDR2 SMNVEV (reference sequence). CDR3 sequence reads: CASSSLTSVNEQYF. As DNA, the CDR3 is TGTGCCAGCAGTTCCCTGACTAGCGTCAACGAGCAGTACTTC.

The chain carries TRBV29-1 and TRBJ2-5; tentative D call: TRBD2 (6 bases). Germline CDR1 is SQVTM and CDR2 is ANQGSEA. V was pared by 4 bases and J by 5 bases, with 11 bases between. There are 12 residues in the CDR3. The DNA of the CDR3 is TGCAGCGTTGTGGGGGGAGAGGAGACCCAGTACTTC. Translation: CSVVGGEETQYF.

The rearrangement uses TRBV27 and TRBJ1-1, with 7 bases that match TRBD1. This CDR3 comprises 15 residues. With V trimmed by 0 bases and J by 7 bases, 8 bases remained unmatched. Germline V gives CDR1 MNHEY, CDR2 SMNVEV (reference sequence). DNA of the CDR3: TGTGCCAGCAGTTTATCGGGGCAGGGGGGTGGTGAAGCTTTCTTT. Translation gives CASSLSGQGGGEAFF.

With regard to this clone: The junction departs from germline at one end; a sequencing error may be responsible. The same CDR3 is also encoded by other DNA sequences in this sample. V usage is TRBV5-6 and J usage is TRBJ1-4, with D perhaps matching TRBD1 (5 bases). Germline CDR1 SGHDT, CDR2 YYEEEE. This CDR3 comprises 17 residues. The CDR3 region is CASSLVGAGATNEKLFF. CDR3 bases: TGTGCCAGCAGCTTGGTTGGGGCAGGTGCAACCAATGAAAAACTGTTTTTT.

The chain has TRBV10-3 and TRBJ2-7; possible D gene TRBD1, 6 bases. Deletions cut 8 bases from V and 5 bases from J, with 19 bases between. The CDR3 runs to 14 residues. Looked up from germline, CDR1 is ENHRY and CDR2 is SYGVKD. The CDR3 DNA follows: TGTGCCATCCTGCACCCCGAACAGGGCCACGAGCAGTACTTC. This sequence encodes CAILHPEQGHEQYF.

This clone came up once. The chain uses TRBV27 and TRBJ2-3, with D tentatively TRBD1 (5 bases). Trimming left V 1 base short and J 2 bases short, with 7 bases between. The germline gives CDR1 MNHEY, CDR2 SMNVEV (reference sequence). This CDR3 spans 14 amino acids. The CDR3 nucleotides are TGTGCCAGCAGTTTATTTGGGGCCACAGATACGCAGTATTTT. As protein: CASSLFGATDTQYF.

This chain connects TRBV5-8 to TRBJ1-1; no clear D gene. The germline V gene has CDR1 SGHTS and CDR2 YDEGEE. Trimming left V 4 bases short and J 11 bases short, with 18 bases between. CDR3 length equals 13 residues. The chain's CDR3 is CASSLTTADGAFF. The CDR3 nucleotides are TGTGCCAGCAGCCTCACTACCGCAGACGGGGCTTTCTTT.

J is TRBJ2-5 and V is TRBV9; 12 bases agree with TRBD1. Germline loops: CDR1 SGDLS, CDR2 YYNGEE. The CDR3 spans 16 residues. With V trimmed by 4 bases and J by 5 bases, 9 bases remained unmatched. CDR3 region: CASSSPGQGASETQYF. CDR3 in DNA: TGTGCCAGCAGCTCGCCGGGACAGGGGGCTTCGGAGACCCAGTACTTC.

The chain carries TRBV5-1 and TRBJ2-7, with TRBD1 as a possible D gene (5 bases). This CDR3 has 14 amino acids. V was clipped by 0 bases and J by 4 bases, with 11 bases between them. CDR1 is SGHRS, CDR2 YFSETQ, per germline. The CDR3: CASSLARQGYEQYF. Here the CDR3 DNA reads TGCGCCAGCAGCTTGGCCAGGCAGGGATACGAGCAGTACTTC.

The chain recombines TRBV5-4 with TRBJ1-2, with D perhaps matching TRBD1 (6 bases). This CDR3 comprises 12 residues. Germline CDR1 and CDR2: SGHNT and YYREEE (reference sequence). Trimming left V 4 bases short and J 5 bases short, with 9 bases between. In DNA form, the CDR3 reads TGTGCCAGCAGCCCGGGACAATATGGCTACACCTTC. It encodes CASSPGQYGYTF. The complete variable domain, with remaining parts taken from reference TRBV5-4 and TRBJ1-2, reads ETGVTQSPTHLIKTRGQQVTLRCSSQSGHNTVSWYQQALGQGPQFIFQYYREEENGRGNFPPRFSGLQFPNYSSELNVNALELDDSALYLCASSPGQYGYTFGSGTRLTVV.

The V call is TRBV19, the J call TRBJ2-2; a possible D gene is TRBD2 (5 bases). The V end was cut by 7 bases, the J end by 5 bases, with 11 bases between. In germline, CDR1 is LNHDA, CDR2 SQIVND (reference sequence). The CDR3 is made up of 13 amino acids. The CDR3: CASTGWGTGELFF. The CDR3 region has the DNA TGTGCCAGTACGGGGTGGGGTACCGGGGAGCTGTTTTTT.

The rearrangement joins TRBV5-6 to TRBJ1-2; the match to TRBD1 covers 9 bases. Germline trimming cut 5 bases from V and 7 bases from J; bases unmatched to any gene: 9. CDR1 is SGHDT and CDR2 is YYEEEE in the germline V gene. There are 14 residues in the CDR3. CDR3 coding DNA: TGTGCCAGCAGTACCCCGGGACAGGGATCTGGCTACACCTTC. Translation: CASSTPGQGSGYTF.

The rearrangement links TRBV10-3 to TRBJ1-2, with D possibly TRBD1 on 6 matching bases. This CDR3 comprises 14 residues. CDR1 and CDR2 (germline): ENHRY, SYGVKD. The V end lost 0 bases, the J end lost 3 bases, and 8 bases lay between the germline ends. The CDR3 is CAISESNRDYGYTF. The DNA for the CDR3 is TGTGCCATCAGTGAGTCCAACAGGGACTATGGCTACACCTTC.

The genes are TRBV4-1 and TRBJ1-3; no firm D call. This CDR3 is built from 15 residues. The germline V gene encodes CDR1 MGHRA and CDR2 YSYEKL. Trimming shortened V by 1 base and J by 5 bases, and 12 bases separated the two germline ends. This chain's CDR3 is CASSQGASRRNTIYF. As DNA, the CDR3 is TGCGCCAGCAGCCAAGGGGCGTCGCGTCGAAACACCATATATTTT.

The chain joins TRBV5-6 to TRBJ2-2; weak D call: TRBD1 (5 bases). Deletions cut 4 bases from V and 8 bases from J, with 12 bases between. The CDR3 is made up of 13 amino acids. Germline CDR1 is SGHDT and CDR2 is YYEEEE. The CDR3 here is CASSLTERGELFF. DNA for the CDR3: TGTGCCAGCAGCCTGACAGAAAGGGGGGAGCTGTTTTTT.

The chain is built from TRBV2 and TRBJ1-4; D might be TRBD1 (6 bases). CDR3 length: 16 residues. The V gene lost 6 bases and the J gene lost 0 bases, with 14 bases spanning the gap. CDR1 and CDR2 (germline): SNHLY, FYNNEI. The CDR3 region has the DNA TGTGCCAGCAGGCTTGAGGGGGGGACAACTAATGAAAAACTGTTTTTT. Translating it yields CASRLEGGTTNEKLFF.

The chain combines TRBV7-9 with TRBJ2-2, with 9 bases fitting TRBD2. CDR3 size: 16 residues. The V and J ends lost 5 bases and 4 bases, in that order; junction bases with no gene match: 8. CDR1 is SEHNR, CDR2 FQNEAQ, per germline (reference sequence). The CDR3: CASSTLAGAVTGELFF. The CDR3 nucleotides read TGTGCCAGCAGCACCTTAGCGGGGGCGGTCACCGGGGAGCTGTTTTTT.

The V and J genes are TRBV7-9 and TRBJ2-1, with 8 bases lining up with TRBD1. V lost 4 bases to trimming and J lost 8 bases; unmatched junction nucleotides: 4. This CDR3 spans 13 amino acids. CDR1 and CDR2 from the germline V gene are SEHNR and FQNEAQ (reference sequence). The CDR3 is CASSYPGGDEQFF. The CDR3 DNA reads TGTGCCAGCAGCTACCCAGGGGGCGATGAGCAGTTCTTC.

This clone was recorded a few times. The V call is TRBV30, the J call TRBJ1-1, with D hard to call. This CDR3 is 13 amino acids long. The ends were cut back, 5 bases at V and 0 bases at J, with 10 bases in the middle. Germline assignment: CDR1 GTSNPN and CDR2 SVGIG (reference sequence). The CDR3 DNA reads TGTGCCTGGTCAGGTACCATGAACACTGAAGCTTTCTTT. This sequence encodes CAWSGTMNTEAFF.

The rearrangement joins TRBV7-6 to TRBJ1-5, with TRBD1 as a possible D gene (5 bases). The CDR3 sequence is 16 residues long. CDR1 is SGHVS and CDR2 is FNYEAQ in the germline V gene. The V gene lost 0 bases and the J gene lost 3 bases, with 12 bases spanning the gap. The CDR3 DNA follows: TGTGCCAGCAGCTTAGCAAGTCGACAGAACAATCAGCCCCAGCATTTT. The encoded protein is CASSLASRQNNQPQHF.

This clone has a single count. The genes are TRBV19 and TRBJ1-2, with a weak D call TRBD1 (5 bases). Germline values: CDR1 LNHDA, CDR2 SQIVND (reference sequence). Trimming pared 4 bases from V and 2 bases from J, leaving 8 bases between. This CDR3 is built from 13 residues. This CDR3 is CASSTAGNYGYTF. For the CDR3, the DNA is TGTGCCAGTAGTACGGCAGGGAACTATGGCTACACCTTC.